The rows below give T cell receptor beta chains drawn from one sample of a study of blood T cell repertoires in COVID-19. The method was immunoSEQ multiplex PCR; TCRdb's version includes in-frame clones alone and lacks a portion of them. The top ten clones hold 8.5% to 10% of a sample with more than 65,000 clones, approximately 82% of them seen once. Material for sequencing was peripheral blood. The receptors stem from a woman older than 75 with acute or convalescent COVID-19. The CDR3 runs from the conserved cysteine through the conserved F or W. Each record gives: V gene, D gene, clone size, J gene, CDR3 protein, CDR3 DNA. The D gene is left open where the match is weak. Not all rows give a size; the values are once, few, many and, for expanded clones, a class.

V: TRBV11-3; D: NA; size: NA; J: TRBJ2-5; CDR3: CASSLEGHWGETQYF; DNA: TGTGCCAGCAGCTTAGAGGGACACTGGGGGGAGACCCAGTACTTC
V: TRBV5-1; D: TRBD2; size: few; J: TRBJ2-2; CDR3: CASSWTSEDTGELFF; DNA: TGCGCCAGCAGCTGGACTAGCGAGGACACCGGGGAGCTGTTTTTT
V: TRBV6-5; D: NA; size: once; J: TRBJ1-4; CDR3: CASSSAVLGRSEKLFF; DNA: TGTGCCAGCAGTTCTGCAGTCCTCGGGAGAAGTGAAAAACTGTTTTTT
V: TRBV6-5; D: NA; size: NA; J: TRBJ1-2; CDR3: CASSYKLTGHYGYTF; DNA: TGTGCCAGCAGTTACAAGCTTACGGGTCACTATGGCTACACCTTC
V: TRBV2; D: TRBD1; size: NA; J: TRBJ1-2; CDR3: CASSRTGAYGYTF; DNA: TGTGCCAGCAGCCGTACAGGGGCGTATGGCTACACCTTC
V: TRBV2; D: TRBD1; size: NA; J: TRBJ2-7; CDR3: CASRTTGAARYEQYF; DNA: TGTGCCAGCAGAACTACAGGGGCCGCTCGATACGAGCAGTACTTC
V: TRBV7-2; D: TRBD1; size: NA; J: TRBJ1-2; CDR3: CASTRGISYGYTF; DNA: TGTGCCAGTACCAGGGGGATAAGCTATGGCTACACCTTC
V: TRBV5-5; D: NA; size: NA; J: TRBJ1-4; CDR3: CASSSRRGREVNEKLFF; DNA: TGTGCCAGCAGCTCTCGACGGGGGAGGGAGGTTAATGAAAAACTGTTTTTT
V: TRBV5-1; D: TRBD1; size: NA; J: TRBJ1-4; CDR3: CASSLGQGKEKLFF; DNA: TGCGCCAGCAGCCTAGGACAGGGAAAAGAAAAACTGTTTTTT
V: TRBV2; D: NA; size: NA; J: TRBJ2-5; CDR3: CASRLAKVETQYF; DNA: TGTGCCAGCAGGCTAGCAAAGGTGGAGACCCAGTACTTC
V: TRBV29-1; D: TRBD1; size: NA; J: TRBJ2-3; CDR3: CSVLGQGVKWGTDTQYF; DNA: TGCAGCGTTTTGGGACAGGGAGTGAAGTGGGGCACAGATACGCAGTATTTT
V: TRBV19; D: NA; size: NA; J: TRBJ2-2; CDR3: CASTRYGANTGELFF; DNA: TGTGCCAGTACCCGGTATGGTGCGAACACCGGGGAGCTGTTTTTT
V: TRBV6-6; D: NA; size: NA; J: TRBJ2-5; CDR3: CASSLASRYQETQYF; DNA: TGTGCCAGCAGCCTAGCCTCCCGGTACCAAGAGACCCAGTACTTC
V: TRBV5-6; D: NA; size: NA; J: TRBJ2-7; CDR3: CASSLGQSYEQYF; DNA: TGTGCCAGCAGCTTGGGACAGTCCTACGAGCAGTACTTC
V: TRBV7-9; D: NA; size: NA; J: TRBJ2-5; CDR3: CASSSQETQYF; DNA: TGTGCCAGCAGCTCTCAAGAGACCCAGTACTTC
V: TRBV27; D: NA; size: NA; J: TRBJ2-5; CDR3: CASGELGAQETQYF; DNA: TGTGCCAGCGGGGAATTGGGGGCCCAAGAGACCCAGTACTTC
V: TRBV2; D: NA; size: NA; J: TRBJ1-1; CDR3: CAHGARMNTEAFF; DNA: TGTGCCCATGGGGCCAGAATGAACACTGAAGCTTTCTTT
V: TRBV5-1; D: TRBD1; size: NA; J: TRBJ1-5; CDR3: CASRPDRDRNQPQHF; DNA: TGCGCCAGCAGACCCGACAGGGATCGGAATCAGCCCCAGCATTTT
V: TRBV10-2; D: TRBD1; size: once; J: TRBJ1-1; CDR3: CASYGQGANTEAFF; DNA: TGCGCCAGCTATGGACAGGGGGCGAACACTGAAGCTTTCTTT
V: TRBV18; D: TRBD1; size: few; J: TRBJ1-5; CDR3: CASSPVDRDHYSNQPQHF; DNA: TGTGCCAGCTCACCGGTAGACAGGGATCATTATAGCAATCAGCCCCAGCATTTT
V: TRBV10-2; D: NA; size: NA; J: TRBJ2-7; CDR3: CASSLAPNYEQYF; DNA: TGCGCCAGCAGTTTGGCCCCAAACTACGAGCAGTACTTC
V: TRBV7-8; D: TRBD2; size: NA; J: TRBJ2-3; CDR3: CASSLVSGDSTDTQYF; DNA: TGTGCCAGCAGCTTAGTTAGCGGGGATAGCACAGATACGCAGTATTTT
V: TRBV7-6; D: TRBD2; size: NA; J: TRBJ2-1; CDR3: CASSPSGGPYDEQFF; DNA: TGTGCCAGCAGCCCAAGCGGGGGCCCCTATGATGAGCAGTTCTTC
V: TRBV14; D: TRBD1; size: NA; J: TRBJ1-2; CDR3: CASSQLRQGTVNYGYTF; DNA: TGTGCCAGCAGCCAACTGAGACAGGGAACGGTCAACTATGGCTACACCTTC
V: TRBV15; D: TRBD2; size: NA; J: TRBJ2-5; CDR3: CATSRTSGGAGHETQYF; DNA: TGTGCCACCAGCAGAACTAGCGGGGGAGCTGGACACGAGACCCAGTACTTC
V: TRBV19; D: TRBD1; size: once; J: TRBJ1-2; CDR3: CASSRGQDVYGYTF; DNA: TGTGCCAGTTCCAGGGGGCAAGACGTCTATGGCTACACCTTC
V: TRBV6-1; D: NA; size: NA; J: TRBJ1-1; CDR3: CASSDQGLPNTEAFF; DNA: TGTGCCAGCAGTGACCAGGGTCTGCCTAACACTGAAGCTTTCTTT
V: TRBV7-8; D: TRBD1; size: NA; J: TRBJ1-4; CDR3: CASSPRQGAGEKLFF; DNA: TGTGCCAGCAGCCCCAGACAGGGGGCGGGCGAAAAACTGTTTTTT
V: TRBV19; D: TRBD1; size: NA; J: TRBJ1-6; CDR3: CASSSRTGGFVSPLHF; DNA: TGTGCCAGTAGTTCCCGGACAGGGGGCTTCGTCTCACCCCTCCACTTT
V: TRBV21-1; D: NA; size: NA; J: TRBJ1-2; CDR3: CASNSKIEAANYGYTF; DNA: TGTGCCAGCAACTCAAAGATTGAGGCAGCTAACTATGGCTACACCTTC
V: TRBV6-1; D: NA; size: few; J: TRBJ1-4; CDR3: CASSEASDEKLFF; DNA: TGTGCCAGCAGTGAAGCTAGCGATGAAAAACTGTTTTTT
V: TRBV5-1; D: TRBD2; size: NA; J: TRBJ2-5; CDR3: CASLRGTSGGRSETQYF; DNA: TGCGCCAGCCTCCGGGGGACTAGCGGGGGGCGGAGTGAGACCCAGTACTTC
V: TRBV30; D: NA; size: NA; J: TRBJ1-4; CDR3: CAWSGGNRAKLFF; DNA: TGTGCCTGGAGTGGGGGGAACAGGGCAAAACTGTTTTTT
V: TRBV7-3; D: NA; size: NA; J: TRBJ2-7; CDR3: CASSLGGTYEQYF; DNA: TGTGCCAGCAGCTTAGGCGGTACCTACGAGCAGTACTTC
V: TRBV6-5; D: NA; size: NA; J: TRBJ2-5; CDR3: CASSYSGGSLRETQYF; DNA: TGTGCCAGCAGTTACAGTGGCGGGTCGCTACGGGAGACCCAGTACTTC
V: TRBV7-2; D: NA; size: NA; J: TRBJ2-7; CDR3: CASTPSVGAFYEQYF; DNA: TGTGCCAGCACCCCGAGCGTTGGCGCTTTCTACGAGCAGTACTTC
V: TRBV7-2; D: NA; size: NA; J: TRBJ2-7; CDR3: CASSNRGYEQYF; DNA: TGTGCCAGCAGCAACCGGGGGTACGAGCAGTACTTC
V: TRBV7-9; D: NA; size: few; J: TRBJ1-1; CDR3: CASSLVRSLGGSEAFF; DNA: TGTGCCAGCAGCTTAGTGAGGTCGTTGGGGGGATCTGAAGCTTTCTTT
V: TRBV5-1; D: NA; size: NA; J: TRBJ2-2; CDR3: CASSLDRTGELFF; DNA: TGCGCCAGCAGCTTGGACAGGACCGGGGAGCTGTTTTTT
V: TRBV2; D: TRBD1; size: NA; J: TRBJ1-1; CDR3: CASIRQGGWTEAFF; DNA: TGTGCCAGCATTCGACAGGGAGGTTGGACTGAAGCTTTCTTT
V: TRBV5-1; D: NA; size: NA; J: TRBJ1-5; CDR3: CASSLTGRGSNQPQHF; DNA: TGCGCCAGCAGCTTAACAGGGAGAGGGAGCAATCAGCCCCAGCATTTT
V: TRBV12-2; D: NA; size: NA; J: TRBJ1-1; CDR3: CASRLAALSGTANMNTEAFF; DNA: TGTGCAAGTCGCTTAGCGGCCTTATCCGGGACAGCTAACATGAACACTGAAGCTTTCTTT
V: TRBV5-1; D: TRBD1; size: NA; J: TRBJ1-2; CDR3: CASSLQGAEGYTF; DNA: TGCGCCAGCAGCTTACAGGGGGCAGAAGGCTACACCTTC
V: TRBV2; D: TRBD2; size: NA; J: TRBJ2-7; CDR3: CATGTSNYEQYF; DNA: TGTGCCACCGGGACTAGCAACTACGAGCAGTACTTC
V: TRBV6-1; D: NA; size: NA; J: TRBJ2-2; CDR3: CASSEGRAGELFF; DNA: TGTGCCAGCAGTGAGGGCAGGGCCGGGGAGCTGTTTTTT
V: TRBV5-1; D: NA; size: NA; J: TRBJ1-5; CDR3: CASSLAGTNQPQHF; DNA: TGCGCCAGCAGCTTGGCCGGGACTAATCAGCCCCAGCATTTT
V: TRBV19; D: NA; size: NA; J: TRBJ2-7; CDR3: CASSSRQTYEQYF; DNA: TGTGCCAGTAGTTCGAGACAAACCTACGAGCAGTACTTC
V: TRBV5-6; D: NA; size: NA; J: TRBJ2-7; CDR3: CASSLGHQQYF; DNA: TGTGCCAGCAGCTTAGGACACCAGCAGTACTTC